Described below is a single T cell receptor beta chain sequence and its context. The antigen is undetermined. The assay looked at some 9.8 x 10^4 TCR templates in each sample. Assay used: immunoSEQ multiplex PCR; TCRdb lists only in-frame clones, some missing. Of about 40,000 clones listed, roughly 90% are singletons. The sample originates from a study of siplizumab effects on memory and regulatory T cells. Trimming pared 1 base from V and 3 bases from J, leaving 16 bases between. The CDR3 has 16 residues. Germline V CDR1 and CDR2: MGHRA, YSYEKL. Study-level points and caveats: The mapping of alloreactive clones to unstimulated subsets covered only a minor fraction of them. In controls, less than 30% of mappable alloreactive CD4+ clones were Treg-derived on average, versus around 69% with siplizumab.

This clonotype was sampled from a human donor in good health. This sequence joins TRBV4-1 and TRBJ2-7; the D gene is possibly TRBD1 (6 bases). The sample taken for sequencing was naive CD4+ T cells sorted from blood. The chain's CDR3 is CASSQAQAGTSYEQYF. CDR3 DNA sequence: TGCGCCAGCAGCCAAGCCCAAGCCGGGACAAGCTACGAGCAGTACTTC.